The 32 T cell receptor beta chains reported below all come from one sample, sequenced in a study of T cells in Graves' hyperthyroidism and ophthalmopathy. Amplification yielded TCR beta CDR3 regions, with RNA transcripts as the source. Carried out on the TCR CDR3, a first-round RT-PCR used the HTBI primer set. TCRdb reprocessed the multiplex PCR reads via MiXCR and lists one record per CDR3 protein. The sample comprises under 350,000 distinct CDR3 sequences, around 13% of which are singletons, and 30% to 35% rests with the top ten. Specimen: blood. Receptor source: a woman in her 40s with Graves' ophthalmopathy.

This clonotype was found many times. The chain links TRBV27 to TRBJ1-6; D is unclear. Trimming shortened V by 2 bases and J by 9 bases, and 20 bases separated the two germline ends. This CDR3 is 17 amino acids long. Germline CDR1 is MNHEY and CDR2 is SMNVEV (reference sequence). CDR3 in amino acids: CASSLHFQAAIASPLHF. In nucleotides, the CDR3 is TGTGCCAGCAGTTTACACTTCCAAGCCGCGATTGCTTCACCCCTCCACTTT.

This chain connects TRBV19 to TRBJ2-3; TRBD2 matches 10 bases. Germline lookup yields CDR1 LNHDA and CDR2 SQIVND (reference sequence). V shed 6 bases and J 0 bases; nucleotides not matched to a gene: 3. The CDR3 runs 15 residues. CDR3 in amino acids: CASSVAGGSTDTQYF. DNA for the CDR3: TGTGCCAGTAGCGTAGCGGGGGGTAGCACAGATACGCAGTATTTT.

Only a few counts were recorded for this clonotype. This chain joins TRBV18 and TRBJ2-7; D gene ambiguous. V gave up 6 bases and J gave up 2 bases, with 8 bases separating them. Germline CDR1 reads KGHSH; CDR2 reads LQKENI. The CDR3 covers 12 residues. The DNA of the CDR3 is TGTGCCAGCTCCCCGGTCCCCTACGAGCAGTACTTC. Protein: CASSPVPYEQYF.

This clonotype was recorded many times. The J gene is TRBJ2-7, the V gene TRBV29-1; TRBD2 aligns across 15 bases. CDR3 size: 16 residues. Trimming at V came to 5 bases and at J to 1 base, leaving 6 bases not matched to a gene. Germline V gene sequence: CDR1 SQVTM, CDR2 ANQGSEA. The CDR3 here is CSVTGLAGGRSYEQYF. As DNA, the CDR3 is TGCAGCGTTACCGGACTAGCGGGAGGGAGATCCTACGAGCAGTACTTC.

This clonotype was found many times. The chain employs TRBV20-1 and TRBJ2-7; possibly TRBD2 for D (5 bases). V was cut by 3 bases and J by 3 bases, with 9 bases left in between. Germline values: CDR1 DFQATT, CDR2 SNEGSKA (reference sequence). The CDR3 loop spans 12 amino acids. The CDR3, as DNA: TGCAGTGCTAGTGTCGCGGGCTACGAGCAGTACTTC. Its protein product is CSASVAGYEQYF.

This clonotype was recorded at least ten times. This chain joins TRBV12-3 or TRBV12-4 and TRBJ2-5; maybe TRBD2 (6 bases). The ends were cut back, 3 bases at V and 9 bases at J, with 20 bases in the middle. CDR3 size: 15 residues. The CDR3 region has the DNA TGTGCCAGCAGTTTGCTTAGTAGCGGACCCCGGTCCCAGTACTTC. Amino acids: CASSLLSSGPRSQYF.

This clonotype was recorded many times. This chain links TRBV5-6 with TRBJ2-1; TRBD2 is a possible D gene (6 bases). Germline V CDR1 and CDR2: SGHDT, YYEEEE. The CDR3 loop spans 15 amino acids. The ends were cut back, 7 bases at V and 1 base at J, with 15 bases in the middle. CDR3 DNA: TGTGCCAGCCATATAATTGGGGGGTCCTACAATGAGCAGTTCTTC. Translated: CASHIIGGSYNEQFF.

This clonotype occurred many times. V usage is TRBV5-1 and J usage is TRBJ2-1, with a tentative D call TRBD1 (6 bases). This CDR3 spans 15 amino acids. Trimming removed 0 bases at V and 5 bases at J, with 12 bases between. The germline V gene has CDR1 SGHRS and CDR2 YFSETQ. CDR3 sequence: CASSLVAGVHNEQFF. The CDR3 DNA sequence: TGCGCCAGCAGCTTGGTGGCAGGGGTACACAATGAGCAGTTCTTC.

In its sample, this clonotype was seen many times. The chain employs TRBV12-3 or TRBV12-4 and TRBJ1-1; D uncertain. Trimming took off 4 bases at V and 4 bases at J, with 7 bases between the two ends. The CDR3 extends over 12 amino acids. CDR3 residues: CASSSVFTEAFF. CDR3 DNA sequence: TGTGCCAGCAGTTCCGTTTTCACTGAAGCTTTCTTT.

This chain connects TRBV20-1 to TRBJ2-7, with unresolved D. V lost 1 base to trimming and J lost 2 bases, with 12 bases between them. There are 14 residues in the CDR3. The germline gives CDR1 DFQATT, CDR2 SNEGSKA (reference sequence). CDR3: CSARVRETPYEQYF. The CDR3 DNA reads TGCAGTGCTAGAGTTCGCGAAACACCCTACGAGCAGTACTTC.

This clonotype was counted at least ten times. The chain carries TRBV11-2 and TRBJ2-1; the match to TRBD2 covers 7 bases. The CDR3 consists of 14 residues. With 2 bases clipped from V and 10 bases from J, the junction kept 8 bases outside the gene matches. CDR1 SGHAT and CDR2 FQNNGV come from the germline V gene. The CDR3 DNA is TGTGCCAGCAGCTTATCCCGACTAGCCGTGGAGCAGTTCTTC. The encoded protein is CASSLSRLAVEQFF. The complete variable domain, with remaining parts taken from reference TRBV11-2 and TRBJ2-1, reads EAGVAQSPRYKIIEKRQSVAFWCNPISGHATLYWYQQILGQGPKLLIQFQNNGVVDDSQLPKDRFSAERLKGVDSTLKIQPAKLEDSAVYLCASSLSRLAVEQFFGPGTRLTVL.

The chain couples TRBV7-9 to TRBJ1-4; D gene unclear. CDR1 is SEHNR and CDR2 is FQNEAQ in the germline V gene (reference sequence). The CDR3 has 12 residues. V lost 5 bases and J 6 bases, leaving 7 bases between the germline ends. CDR3 residues: CASSPKYEKLFF. Here the CDR3 DNA reads TGTGCCAGCAGCCCGAAATATGAAAAACTGTTTTTT.

At least ten counts were recorded for this clonotype. V gene TRBV7-9 combines with J gene TRBJ1-6, with D possibly matching TRBD1 (5 bases). This CDR3 is 15 amino acids long. V was pared by 5 bases and J by 0 bases, with 8 bases between. The germline V gene encodes CDR1 SEHNR and CDR2 FQNEAQ (reference sequence). CDR3 in amino acids: CASSQDSSYNSPLHF. The CDR3 coding sequence is TGTGCCAGCAGCCAAGACAGCTCCTATAATTCACCCCTCCACTTT.

The genes are TRBV19 and TRBJ1-5; D is uncertain. V was clipped by 6 bases and J by 0 bases, with 9 bases between them. CDR1 LNHDA and CDR2 SQIVND come from the germline V gene (reference sequence). The CDR3 is 14 residues long. The CDR3 loop reads CASRYGYSNQPQHF. The DNA for the CDR3 is TGTGCCAGTAGGTACGGATATAGCAATCAGCCCCAGCATTTT. Full variable domain (remainder filled in from reference TRBV19 and TRBJ1-5): DGGITQSPKYLFRKEGQNVTLSCEQNLNHDAMYWYRQDPGQGLRLIYYSQIVNDFQKGDIAEGYSVSREKKESFPLTVTSAQKNPTAFYLCASRYGYSNQPQHFGDGTRLSIL.

This chain links TRBV29-1 with TRBJ1-2; a weak D match, TRBD1 (5 bases). Trimming cost V 6 bases and J 2 bases, with 25 bases left between them. This CDR3 has 17 amino acids. The germline gives CDR1 SQVTM, CDR2 ANQGSEA. CDR3 coding DNA: TGCAGCGTAAGCGGGGGAATTTCTGGGCACTACAACTATGGCTACACCTTC. Its protein is CSVSGGISGHYNYGYTF.

This clonotype has a count of ten or more. The chain recombines TRBV6-1 with TRBJ2-7; possibly TRBD1 or TRBD2 for D (5 bases each). The V gene's germline CDR1 is MNHNS and CDR2 SASEGT. The CDR3 covers 13 residues. Trimming stripped 3 bases from V and 3 bases from J, with 9 bases between. For the CDR3, the DNA is TGTGCCAGCAGTGAGGGACGGGTCTACGAGCAGTACTTC. Protein: CASSEGRVYEQYF.

The table lists this clonotype with many counts. The V call is TRBV2, the J call TRBJ1-2; 7 bases line up with TRBD1. This CDR3 comprises 15 residues. V shed 6 bases, J shed 1 base, and the junction held 8 bases outside the gene matches. CDR1 is SNHLY, CDR2 FYNNEI, per germline. The CDR3 loop is CASRGDREFNYGYTF. CDR3 coding DNA: TGTGCCAGCAGGGGAGACAGGGAGTTTAACTATGGCTACACCTTC.

This clonotype has only a few counts. A much larger clone sits a single nucleotide away, making a read error possible. CDR3 sequence (DNA): TGTGCCAGCAATGCCGGGACTAGGGGGAGTACGCAGCATTTT. This codes for CASNAGTRGSTQHF. V and J are TRBV11-2 and TRBJ2-3, with D maybe TRBD1 (6 bases). Judging by the DNA end, TRBJ1-5 fits better; the J call may be wrong. This CDR3 has 14 amino acids. Germline V gives CDR1 SGHAT, CDR2 FQNNGV.

This clonotype was seen at least ten times. The chain employs TRBV7-8 and TRBJ2-3; no clear D gene. Germline V gives CDR1 SGHVS, CDR2 FQNEAQ. The CDR3 loop spans 12 amino acids. V lost 8 bases to trimming and J lost 4 bases, with 10 bases between them. The chain's CDR3 is CASAPEPDTQYF. CDR3 DNA sequence: TGTGCCAGCGCTCCGGAACCAGATACGCAGTATTTT.

As concerns this clonotype: A much bigger clone sits one base away, suggesting this may be a read error. The chain combines TRBV28 with TRBJ2-7; unclear D gene. Germline V lookup: CDR1 MDHEN, CDR2 SYDVKM. The CDR3 covers 15 residues. For the CDR3, the DNA is TGTGCCGGCAGTTTTACTGGGCAGGTTTCCTACGAGCAGTACTTC. Protein: CAGSFTGQVSYEQYF.

This clonotype was counted many times. The V call is TRBV12-3 or TRBV12-4, the J call TRBJ1-1; 9 nucleotides align to TRBD1. CDR3 length: 14 amino acids. Losses at the gene ends were 7 bases for V and 4 bases for J; bases not matched to a gene: 7. The CDR3 region is CASIRTGGVTEAFF. The CDR3 bases are TGTGCCAGCATACGAACAGGGGGCGTCACTGAAGCTTTCTTT.

This clonotype appeared many times. This rearrangement joins TRBV20-1 to TRBJ2-1; TRBD1 might be the D (6 bases). Germline assignment: CDR1 DFQATT and CDR2 SNEGSKA (reference sequence). The CDR3 runs to 15 residues. V was trimmed by 0 bases and J by 8 bases, leaving 17 bases between them. DNA for the CDR3: TGCAGTGCTAGAGATAGGGCAGGGGAAGGGCATGAGCAGTTCTTC. Protein product: CSARDRAGEGHEQFF.

There are many counts of this clonotype. J is TRBJ2-1 and V is TRBV3-1; D gene uncertain. The CDR3 is 12 residues long. Trimming shortened V by 1 base and J by 6 bases, and 4 bases separated the two germline ends. The germline V gene encodes CDR1 LGHDT and CDR2 YNNKEL (reference sequence). CDR3 region: CASSQVGNEQFF. The CDR3 region has the DNA TGTGCCAGCAGCCAAGTGGGCAATGAGCAGTTCTTC.

The gene calls are TRBV20-1 and TRBJ2-1, with D possibly TRBD2 on 5 matching bases. The CDR3 has 13 residues. The germline V and J ends were trimmed by 5 bases and 6 bases, with 14 bases remaining between them. CDR1 DFQATT and CDR2 SNEGSKA come from the germline V gene (reference sequence). The CDR3 DNA reads TGCAGTGCTGGAAGGGCCAGCGGCAATGAGCAGTTCTTC. As protein: CSAGRASGNEQFF.

The sample holds many counts of this clonotype. V usage is TRBV12-3 or TRBV12-4 and J usage is TRBJ1-6, with a tentative D call TRBD1 (5 bases). The CDR3 totals 15 residues. V lost 3 bases, J lost 6 bases, and 12 bases lay in between. In DNA form, the CDR3 reads TGTGCCAGCAGTTTTTTAGGGGTGGGTAATTCACCCCTCCACTTT. As protein: CASSFLGVGNSPLHF.

The V gene is TRBV6-1, the J gene TRBJ1-5; D not certain. CDR1 and CDR2 (germline): MNHNS, SASEGT. The V end was cut by 2 bases, the J end by 3 bases, with 11 bases between. This CDR3 comprises 15 residues. CDR3: CASSETWQVNQPQHF. The CDR3 DNA follows: TGTGCCAGCAGTGAAACATGGCAGGTCAATCAGCCCCAGCATTTT.

This clonotype has ten or more counts. The rearrangement uses TRBV3-1 and TRBJ2-5; 8 bases align to TRBD2. This CDR3 is 13 amino acids long. Germline V gene sequence: CDR1 LGHDT, CDR2 YNNKEL (reference sequence). V lost 4 bases and J lost 6; bases outside the gene matches: 4. CDR3 region: CASSLGTSQTQYF. In DNA, the CDR3 is TGTGCCAGCAGCCTCGGGACTAGTCAGACCCAGTACTTC.

Regarding this clonotype: This sequence may be a read error, since a much larger clone differs from it by one base. The chain carries TRBV24-1 and TRBJ2-1; D gene uncertain. Germline CDR1 and CDR2: KGHDR and SFDVKD. CDR3 length: 13 amino acids. The CDR3 DNA reads as TGTGCCACCATTGATCCTCGGAAATTGGTGCAGTTCTTC. Translating gives CATIDPRKLVQFF.

This clonotype has more than one count but fewer than ten. The chain carries TRBV7-9 and TRBJ1-1; TRBD1 agrees at 9 bases. V was pared by 5 bases and J by 1 base, with 17 bases of the junction left unmatched. CDR1 is SEHNR and CDR2 is FQNEAQ in the germline V gene (reference sequence). This CDR3 contains 19 residues. The CDR3 here is CASSGQSRGTGSRNTEAFF. The CDR3 DNA sequence: TGTGCCAGCAGCGGACAGAGTAGGGGGACAGGGAGCAGGAACACTGAAGCTTTCTTT.

This clonotype appeared many times. The rearrangement uses TRBV20-1 and TRBJ2-7, with 8 bases identical to TRBD1. Germline V lookup: CDR1 DFQATT, CDR2 SNEGSKA (reference sequence). The CDR3 length is 13 residues. V dropped 6 bases and J dropped 4; count of bases not matched to a gene: 8. The DNA for the CDR3 is TGCAGTGCACCCGGACAGGGCGGGTACGAGCAGTACTTC. Its translation: CSAPGQGGYEQYF.

This clonotype occurred many times. The gene calls are TRBV11-1 and TRBJ1-1; perhaps TRBD1 as D (6 bases). Germline assignment: CDR1 SGHAT and CDR2 FQDESV (reference sequence). Between the trimmed V and J ends, which lost 4 bases and 2 bases, there was a span of 14 bases. This CDR3 spans 15 amino acids. CDR3 amino acids: CASSSDPDSNTEAFF. The CDR3 coding sequence is TGTGCCAGCAGCTCGGATCCGGACAGCAACACTGAAGCTTTCTTT.

This clonotype has at least ten counts. The chain recombines TRBV12-3 or TRBV12-4 with TRBJ1-1, with D perhaps TRBD1 (5 bases). This CDR3 contains 15 residues. Between the trimmed V and J ends, which lost 6 bases and 3 bases, there was a span of 17 bases. The CDR3 protein is CASRAAGTPYTEAFF. CDR3 sequence (DNA): TGTGCCAGCAGGGCCGCCGGGACCCCCTACACTGAAGCTTTCTTT.